In this sample, the clone carrying this T cell receptor (beta chain) turned up many times. The antigen is undetermined. Amplified TCR beta CDR3 regions came from RNA transcripts. First-round RT-PCR of the TCR CDR3 relied on the HTBI primer set. TCRdb ran MiXCR on the multiplex PCR reads and lists one entry per CDR3 protein. The sample includes 650,000 to 850,000 distinct CDR3 sequences, around 19% of them seen just once. The CDR3 spans 15 residues. The ends lost 4 bases at V and 7 bases at J; junction bases unmatched: 9. Germline CDR1 is ENHRY and CDR2 is SYGVKD. This sample was included in a study of T cells in Graves' hyperthyroidism and ophthalmopathy. Whole-study findings and limits: Most clonotypes that expanded in the thyroid above 0.001 also showed up in blood. The model's output predicted ophthalmopathy at a median of roughly seven months prior to onset.

The receptor was derived from a woman in her 50s with Graves' hyperthyroidism that later progressed to Graves' ophthalmopathy. Material for sequencing was blood. The chain joins TRBV10-3 to TRBJ1-1; 10 bases are a match to TRBD1. Here the CDR3 reads CAISGRQGASGEAFF. CDR3 bases: TGTGCCATCAGTGGCAGACAGGGGGCCTCGGGTGAAGCTTTCTTT.